Each of the 2 T cell receptor beta chains below was sequenced from the same sample in a study of OX40 agonist ivuxolimab in advanced cancers. Method: immunoSEQ multiplex PCR; TCRdb's copy keeps in-frame clones and lacks some. This table holds over 55,000 clones, roughly 88% found once. The sequencing used CD4+ or CD8+ T cells sorted from blood, collected in a trial of the OX40 agonist ivuxolimab. Receptors were obtained from an adult with an advanced solid tumor such as melanoma, head and neck, liver or kidney cancer.

The chain recombines TRBV11-1 with TRBJ2-1, with D hard to call. CDR1 SGHAT and CDR2 FQDESV come from the germline V gene (reference sequence). The CDR3 consists of 15 residues. Trimming removed 1 base from V and 4 bases from J, with 11 bases in between. The CDR3 nucleotides are TGTGCCAGCAGCTTAGGGACCCCGGTTTACAATGAGCAGTTCTTC. Protein product: CASSLGTPVYNEQFF.

The chain couples TRBV28 to TRBJ2-5; no definite D call. Germline V lookup: CDR1 MDHEN, CDR2 SYDVKM. This CDR3 contains 13 residues. Trimming cost V 8 bases and J 5 bases, with 15 bases left between them. The CDR3 is CASALHLTETQYF. The DNA of the CDR3 is TGTGCCAGCGCCCTCCATCTGACTGAGACCCAGTACTTC.